This T cell receptor beta chain came from a study of OX40 agonist ivuxolimab in advanced cancers. Clones were sequenced by immunoSEQ multiplex PCR, and TCRdb holds only the in-frame ones, with some missing. This sample yields under 65,000 clones, of which roughly 90% are seen a single time; around an eighth belongs to the top ten. The CDR3 has 17 amino acids. Trimming cost V 7 bases and J 0 bases, with 20 bases left between them. CDR1 is SGHRS, CDR2 YFSETQ, per germline. This receptor was obtained from an adult with an advanced solid tumor such as melanoma, head and neck, liver or kidney cancer. The chain carries TRBV5-1 and TRBJ1-3, with a possible D match to TRBD1 (5 bases). The sequencing used CD4+ or CD8+ T cells sorted from blood, collected in a trial of the OX40 agonist ivuxolimab. The CDR3 protein is CASGPGAREDSGNTIYF. In nucleotides, the CDR3 is TGCGCCAGCGGCCCCGGGGCCAGGGAAGACTCTGGAAACACCATATATTTT.